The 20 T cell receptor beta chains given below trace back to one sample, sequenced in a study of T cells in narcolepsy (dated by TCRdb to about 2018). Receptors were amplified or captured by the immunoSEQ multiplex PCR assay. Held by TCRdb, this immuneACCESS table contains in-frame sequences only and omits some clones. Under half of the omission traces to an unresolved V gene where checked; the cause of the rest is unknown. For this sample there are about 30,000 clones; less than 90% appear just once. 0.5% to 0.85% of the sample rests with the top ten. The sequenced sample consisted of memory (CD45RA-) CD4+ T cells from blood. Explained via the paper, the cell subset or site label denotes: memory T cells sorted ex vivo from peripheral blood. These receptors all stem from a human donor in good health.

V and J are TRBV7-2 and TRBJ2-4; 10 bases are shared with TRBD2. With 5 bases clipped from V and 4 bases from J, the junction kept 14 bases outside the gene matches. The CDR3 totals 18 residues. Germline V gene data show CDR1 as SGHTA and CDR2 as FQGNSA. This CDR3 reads CASSPTFSGGSKKNIQYF. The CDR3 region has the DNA TGTGCCAGCAGCCCAACTTTTAGCGGGGGGTCAAAAAAAAACATTCAGTACTTC.

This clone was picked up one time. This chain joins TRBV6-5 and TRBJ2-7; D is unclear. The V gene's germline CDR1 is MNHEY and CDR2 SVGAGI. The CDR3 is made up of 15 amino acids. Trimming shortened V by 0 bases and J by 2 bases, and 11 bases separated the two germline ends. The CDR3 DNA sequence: TGTGCCAGCAGTTACTCTAAGGCACCTGCCTACGAGCAGTACTTC. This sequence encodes CASSYSKAPAYEQYF.

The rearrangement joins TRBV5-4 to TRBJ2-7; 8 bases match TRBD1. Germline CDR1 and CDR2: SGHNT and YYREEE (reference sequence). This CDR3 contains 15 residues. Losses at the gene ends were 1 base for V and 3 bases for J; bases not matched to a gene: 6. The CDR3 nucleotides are TGTGCCAGCAGCTTGCCAGGGGGCCTCAGCTACGAGCAGTACTTC. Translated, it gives CASSLPGGLSYEQYF.

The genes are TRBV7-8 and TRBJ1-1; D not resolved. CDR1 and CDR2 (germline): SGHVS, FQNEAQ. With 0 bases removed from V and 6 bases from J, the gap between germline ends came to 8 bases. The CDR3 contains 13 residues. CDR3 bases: TGTGCCAGCAGCTTAGCGGACTGGGCTGAAGCTTTCTTT. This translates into CASSLADWAEAFF.

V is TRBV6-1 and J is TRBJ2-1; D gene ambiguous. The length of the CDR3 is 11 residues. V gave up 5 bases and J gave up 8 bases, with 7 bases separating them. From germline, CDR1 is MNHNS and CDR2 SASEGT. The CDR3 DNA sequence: TGTGCCAGCAGTAGACGGGATGAGCAGTTCTTC. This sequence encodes CASSRRDEQFF.

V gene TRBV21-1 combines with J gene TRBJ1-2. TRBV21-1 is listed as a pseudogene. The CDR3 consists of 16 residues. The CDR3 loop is CASSNAPRPPNYGYTF. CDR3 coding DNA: TGTGCCAGCAGCAATGCTCCGAGGCCCCCTAACTATGGCTACACCTTC.

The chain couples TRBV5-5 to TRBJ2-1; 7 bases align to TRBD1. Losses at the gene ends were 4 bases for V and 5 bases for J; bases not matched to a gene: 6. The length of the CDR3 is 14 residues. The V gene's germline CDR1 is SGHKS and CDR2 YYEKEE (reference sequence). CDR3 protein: CASSRDSRDNEQFF. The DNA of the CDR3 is TGTGCCAGCAGCCGGGACAGCCGGGACAATGAGCAGTTCTTC.

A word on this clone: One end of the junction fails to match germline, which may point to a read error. The CDR3 sequence is CATSRETGGYTGEPFF. The CDR3 bases are TGTGCCACCAGCAGAGAGACAGGGGGATACACCGGGGAGCCGTTTTTT. The V and J genes are TRBV15 and TRBJ2-2; 9 bases agree with TRBD1. The germline V gene has CDR1 LNHNV and CDR2 YYDKDF (reference sequence). There are 16 residues in the CDR3.

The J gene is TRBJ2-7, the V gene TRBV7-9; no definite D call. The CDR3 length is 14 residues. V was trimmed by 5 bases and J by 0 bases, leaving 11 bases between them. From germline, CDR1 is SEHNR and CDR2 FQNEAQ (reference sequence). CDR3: CASSAQRSSYEQYV. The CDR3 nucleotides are TGTGCCAGCAGCGCCCAGAGGAGCTCCTACGAGCAGTACGTC.

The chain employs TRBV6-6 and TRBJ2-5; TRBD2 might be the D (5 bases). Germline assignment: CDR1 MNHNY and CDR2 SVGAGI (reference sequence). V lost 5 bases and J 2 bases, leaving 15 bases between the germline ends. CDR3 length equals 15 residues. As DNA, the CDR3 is TGTGCCAGCAGTCGCCCGGACTTTAGACAAGAGACCCAGTACTTC. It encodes CASSRPDFRQETQYF.

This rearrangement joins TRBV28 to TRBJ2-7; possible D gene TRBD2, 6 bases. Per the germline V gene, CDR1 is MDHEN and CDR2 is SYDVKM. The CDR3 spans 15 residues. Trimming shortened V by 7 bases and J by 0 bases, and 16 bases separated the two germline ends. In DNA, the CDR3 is TGTGCCAGCAACCGGGGGACTTTTAGCTCCTACGAGCAGTACTTC. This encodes CASNRGTFSSYEQYF. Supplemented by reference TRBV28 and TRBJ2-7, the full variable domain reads DVKVTQSSRYLVKRTGEKVFLECVQDMDHENMFWYRQDPGLGLRLIYFSYDVKMKEKGDIPEGYSVSREKKERFSLILESASTNQTSMYLCASNRGTFSSYEQYFGPGTRLTVT.

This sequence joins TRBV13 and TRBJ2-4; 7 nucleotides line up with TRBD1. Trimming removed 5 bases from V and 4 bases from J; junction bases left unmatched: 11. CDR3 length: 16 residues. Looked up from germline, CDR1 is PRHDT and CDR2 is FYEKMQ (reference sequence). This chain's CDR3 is CASSPRQGRGKNIQYF. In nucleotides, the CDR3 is TGTGCCAGCAGCCCAAGACAGGGTAGGGGGAAAAACATTCAGTACTTC.

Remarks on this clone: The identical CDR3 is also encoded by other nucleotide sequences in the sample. DNA of the CDR3: TGTGCCAGTTCGACAGGGGATAATTCACCCCTCCACTTT. Its protein is CASSTGDNSPLHF. The V and J genes are TRBV19 and TRBJ1-6; TRBD1 agrees at 8 bases. The V gene end was trimmed by 8 bases and the J gene end by 5 bases; junction bases not matched to a gene: 2. The length of the CDR3 is 13 residues. Germline V gives CDR1 LNHDA, CDR2 SQIVND (reference sequence).

The CDR3 DNA is TGTGCCAGCAGCTTGTACGTCGGCGGTTCCTATGGCTACACCTTC. It codes for CASSLYVGGSYGYTF. This chain links TRBV11-2 with TRBJ1-2; D is undetermined. CDR1 is SGHAT and CDR2 is FQNNGV in the germline V gene. The V end was cut by 3 bases, the J end by 4 bases, with 15 bases between. The CDR3 is made up of 15 amino acids.

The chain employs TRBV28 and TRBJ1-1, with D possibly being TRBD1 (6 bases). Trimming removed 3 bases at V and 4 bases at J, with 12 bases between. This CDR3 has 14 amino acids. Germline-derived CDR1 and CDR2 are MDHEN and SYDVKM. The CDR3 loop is CASSFRRDTTEAFF. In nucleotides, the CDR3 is TGTGCCAGCAGTTTCCGGAGGGACACCACTGAAGCTTTCTTT.

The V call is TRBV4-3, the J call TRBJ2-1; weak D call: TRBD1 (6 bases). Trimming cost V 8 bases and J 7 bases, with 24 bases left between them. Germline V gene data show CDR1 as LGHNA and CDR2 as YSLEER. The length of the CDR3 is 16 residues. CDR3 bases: TGCGCCAGCCCCCAAAGGGGCCAGGGGTTAGAGAATGAGCAGTTCTTC. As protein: CASPQRGQGLENEQFF.

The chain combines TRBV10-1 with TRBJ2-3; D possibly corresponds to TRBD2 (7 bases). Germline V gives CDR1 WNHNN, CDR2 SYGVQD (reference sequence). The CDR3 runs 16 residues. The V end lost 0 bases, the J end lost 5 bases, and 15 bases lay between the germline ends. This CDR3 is CASSESGGARGDTQYF. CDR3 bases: TGCGCCAGCAGTGAGTCGGGGGGGGCCCGGGGAGATACGCAGTATTTT.

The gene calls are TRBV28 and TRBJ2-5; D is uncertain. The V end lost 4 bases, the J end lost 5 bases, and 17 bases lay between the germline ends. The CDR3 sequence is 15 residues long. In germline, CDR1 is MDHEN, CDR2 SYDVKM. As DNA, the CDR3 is TGTGCCAGCAGTTCCTACTCCCGCGGTCCGGAGACCCAGTACTTC. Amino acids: CASSSYSRGPETQYF.

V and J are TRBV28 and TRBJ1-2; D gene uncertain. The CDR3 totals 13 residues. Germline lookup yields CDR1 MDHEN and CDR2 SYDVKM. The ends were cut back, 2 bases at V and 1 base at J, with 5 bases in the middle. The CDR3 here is CASSLGSNYGYTF. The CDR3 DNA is TGTGCCAGCAGTTTAGGAAGTAACTATGGCTACACCTTC.

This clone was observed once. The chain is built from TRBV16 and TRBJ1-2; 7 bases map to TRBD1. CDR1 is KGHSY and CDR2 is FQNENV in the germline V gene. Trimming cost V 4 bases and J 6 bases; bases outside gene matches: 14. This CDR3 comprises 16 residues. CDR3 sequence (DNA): TGTGCCAGCAGCCCTCACACCGTGACAGGGTGGGATGGCTACACCTTC. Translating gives CASSPHTVTGWDGYTF.